The subject of this entry is one TCR beta chain. The data derive from a study of T-cell memory formation after mild COVID-19. Whole-study context: TCR clusters showed largely donor specificity.

CDR1 and CDR2 from the germline V gene are MGHRA and YSYEKL. The CDR3 is 11 residues long. Deletions cut 2 bases from V and 14 bases from J, with 12 bases between. A single record per CDR3 protein comes from TCRdb applying MiXCR to the 5' RACE reads. The table shows approximately 260,000 distinct CDR3 sequences, with roughly 18% occurring only once. The sequenced sample consisted of PBMCs or a T cell subset sorted from them (not recorded which). J is TRBJ1-1 and V is TRBV4-1; a possible D gene is TRBD1 (6 bases). The sequence derives from a young man who had mild COVID-19 (a few samples of this study predate the infection). Cell type and time point are not known. The CDR3 region has the DNA TGCGCCAGCAGCCAATCCCCAGGGGTCTTCTTT. Translating it yields CASSQSPGVFF.